This T cell receptor (beta chain) was sequenced during a study of blood T cells in healthy people across ages. The overall study: Per two T cells, about one barcoded beta molecule was captured through template switching. General study findings and limits: While age rose, TCR beta diversity per million T cells dropped in a roughly linear way.

Combining a sample-barcoded 5' primer with a J-beta primer mix, a second PCR ran for roughly 6 to 12 cycles. Each cDNA molecule, via a template-switch adaptor with 12 random nucleotides, was tagged. Each CDR3 protein is one row after TCRdb ran MiXCR on the 5' RACE reads. The sample has some 780,000 distinct CDR3 sequences, roughly 50% seen once. At least 7 million PBMCs were isolated per sample. The trim removed 0 bases at V and 4 bases at J, leaving 7 bases unmatched. Germline V gene sequence: CDR1 SGHDT, CDR2 YYEEEE. This CDR3 has 16 amino acids. This clonotype was counted between two and nine times. Its antigen is unidentified.

The clonotype was recovered from a man in his forties or fifties in good health. J is TRBJ2-7 and V is TRBV5-6; 10 positions agree with TRBD2. The sample consisted of blood. CDR3 in DNA: TGTGCCAGCAGCTTGGCTTTCTCTAGCGGGAGTTACGAGCAGTACTTC. The encoded protein is CASSLAFSSGSYEQYF. The entire variable domain, with the rest obtained from reference TRBV5-6 and TRBJ2-7, is as follows: DAGVTQSPTHLIKTRGQQVTLRCSPKSGHDTVSWYQQALGQGPQFIFQYYEEEERQRGNFPDRFSGHQFPNYSSELNVNALLLGDSALYLCASSLAFSSGSYEQYFGPGTRLTVT.